This TCR beta chain was identified in a study of blood T cell repertoires in COVID-19. Per the original data handling: How many nucleated cells were present was estimated from reference gene primer amplification. Generated by immunoSEQ multiplex PCR, the TCRdb table keeps only in-frame clones and is missing some. From that table come the V and J calls and clone size; the DNA was used to work out D and trimming. Counted here are 200,000 to 250,000 clones, roughly 77% occurring once; the ten biggest clones make up around 9%. CDR1 is GTSNPN and CDR2 is SVGIG in the germline V gene (reference sequence). The CDR3 consists of 14 residues. The V gene lost 5 bases and the J gene lost 4 bases, with 15 bases spanning the gap.

The TCR comes from a man in his forties who had recovered from COVID-19. What was sequenced was PBMCs or T cells enriched from blood (not recorded which). This chain joins TRBV30 and TRBJ1-5, with D tentatively TRBD1 (5 bases). This chain's CDR3 is CAWANQGGNQPQHF. As DNA, the CDR3 is TGTGCCTGGGCAAATCAGGGAGGTAATCAGCCCCAGCATTTT.